The rows below give T cell receptor beta chains drawn from one sample of a study of radiotherapy plus CTLA-4 blockade in lung cancer. Clones were read by immunoSEQ multiplex PCR, and TCRdb kept only the in-frame ones, dropping some. The sample has tens of thousands of clones, over 75% seen once. The material was peripheral blood, obtained from a patient treated with radiotherapy plus ipilimumab. The receptor source for this set is a human donor with non-small cell lung cancer who had stable disease on radiotherapy plus ipilimumab. Both conserved end residues are part of each CDR3. A D gene is named only where the DNA matches it firmly. Rows may omit the clone size; those that give it use once, few, many or a size class.

d_call: TRBD1
v_call: TRBV10-1
j_call: TRBJ2-7
clone_size: few
cdr3_nt: TGCGCCAGCAGTGAACAGGGGGCTTACGAGCAGTACTTC
cdr3_aa: CASSEQGAYEQYF

d_call: TRBD1
v_call: TRBV9
j_call: TRBJ2-1
clone_size: .
cdr3_nt: TGTGCCAGCGCGCCCGGGACAGCTGACAATGAGCAGTTCTTC
cdr3_aa: CASAPGTADNEQFF

d_call: .
v_call: TRBV13
j_call: TRBJ2-7
clone_size: .
cdr3_nt: TGTGCCAGCAGCTTAGGTCAAGGCAGAACCTACGAGCAGTACTTC
cdr3_aa: CASSLGQGRTYEQYF

d_call: TRBD1
v_call: TRBV5-8
j_call: TRBJ1-1
clone_size: .
cdr3_nt: TGTGCCAGCAGCTTGGGACAGGGTAAGAACACTGAAGCTTTCTTT
cdr3_aa: CASSLGQGKNTEAFF

d_call: TRBD1
v_call: TRBV7-2
j_call: TRBJ1-2
clone_size: few
cdr3_nt: TGTGCCAGCAGCTTAGCAGCGACAGGGGTTGGCTACACCTTC
cdr3_aa: CASSLAATGVGYTF

d_call: .
v_call: TRBV28
j_call: TRBJ1-2
clone_size: .
cdr3_nt: TGTGCCAGCAGTTTAGCGGGGGCGGACTATGGCTACACCTTC
cdr3_aa: CASSLAGADYGYTF

d_call: TRBD1
v_call: TRBV28
j_call: TRBJ1-4
clone_size: once
cdr3_nt: TGTGCCAGCAGAGACAGGGGACCAATTAATGAAAAACTGTTTTTT
cdr3_aa: CASRDRGPINEKLFF

d_call: .
v_call: TRBV10-1
j_call: TRBJ2-7
clone_size: .
cdr3_nt: TGCGCCAGCAGTCCCAGCGGTACCTACGAGCAGTACTTC
cdr3_aa: CASSPSGTYEQYF

d_call: .
v_call: TRBV5-4
j_call: TRBJ2-7
clone_size: once
cdr3_nt: TGTGCCAGCAGCTTAAACTGGGGATCGCACGAGCAGTACTTC
cdr3_aa: CASSLNWGSHEQYF

d_call: .
v_call: TRBV9
j_call: TRBJ1-3
clone_size: few
cdr3_nt: TGTGCCAGCAGCTACCAAGGGGAGTCTGGAAACACCATATATTTT
cdr3_aa: CASSYQGESGNTIYF

d_call: TRBD1
v_call: TRBV4-1
j_call: TRBJ1-5
clone_size: few
cdr3_nt: TGCGCCAGCAGCCAAGAAGTTAACAGGGGGGGTCAGCCCCAGCATTTT
cdr3_aa: CASSQEVNRGGQPQHF

d_call: TRBD1
v_call: TRBV11-2
j_call: TRBJ2-3
clone_size: .
cdr3_nt: TGTGCCAGCAGTTTTCAGGGGGTATCAGATACGCAGTATTTT
cdr3_aa: CASSFQGVSDTQYF

d_call: TRBD1
v_call: TRBV6-5
j_call: TRBJ1-5
clone_size: .
cdr3_nt: TGTGCCAGCAAACACCGGGACAGGGAGATCCAGCCCCAGCATTTT
cdr3_aa: CASKHRDREIQPQHF

d_call: .
v_call: TRBV11-3
j_call: TRBJ2-2
clone_size: .
cdr3_nt: TGTGCCAGCAGCTTTCTGAGGGCCAGTTACACCGGGGAGCTGTTTTTT
cdr3_aa: CASSFLRASYTGELFF

d_call: TRBD2
v_call: TRBV4-3
j_call: TRBJ2-2
clone_size: .
cdr3_nt: TGCGCCAGCAGCCAATCCACTATAGCGGGGGCTGCGAACACCGGGGAGCTGTTTTTT
cdr3_aa: CASSQSTIAGAANTGELFF

d_call: .
v_call: TRBV27
j_call: TRBJ1-3
clone_size: .
cdr3_nt: TGTGCCAGCAGTTCCGGACTGCAGAGGACCATATATTTT
cdr3_aa: CASSSGLQRTIYF

d_call: TRBD1
v_call: TRBV28
j_call: TRBJ2-2
clone_size: .
cdr3_nt: TGTGCCAGCAGTTTATTGCGACAGGGGGCCTCCCTCGGGGAGCTGTTTTTT
cdr3_aa: CASSLLRQGASLGELFF

d_call: .
v_call: TRBV7-2
j_call: TRBJ1-1
clone_size: .
cdr3_nt: TGTGCCAGCAGCTTAGCTGGTCGGGGGGCAGGGACTGAAGCTTTCTTT
cdr3_aa: CASSLAGRGAGTEAFF

d_call: TRBD1
v_call: TRBV7-7
j_call: TRBJ2-2
clone_size: .
cdr3_nt: TGTGCCAGCACGGGACAGGTCACCGGGGAGCTGTTTTTT
cdr3_aa: CASTGQVTGELFF

d_call: TRBD1
v_call: TRBV19
j_call: TRBJ1-2
clone_size: few
cdr3_nt: TGTGCCAGTAGTATCGACAGGGAATGGTTTGGCTACACCTTC
cdr3_aa: CASSIDREWFGYTF

d_call: .
v_call: TRBV15
j_call: TRBJ1-5
clone_size: .
cdr3_nt: TGTGCCACCAGCAGAGCGCAACAGATGCAGCATTTT
cdr3_aa: CATSRAQQMQHF

d_call: .
v_call: TRBV19
j_call: TRBJ2-2
clone_size: .
cdr3_nt: TGTGCCAGTAGTGAGGCAGGGAACACCGGGGAGCTGTTTTTT
cdr3_aa: CASSEAGNTGELFF